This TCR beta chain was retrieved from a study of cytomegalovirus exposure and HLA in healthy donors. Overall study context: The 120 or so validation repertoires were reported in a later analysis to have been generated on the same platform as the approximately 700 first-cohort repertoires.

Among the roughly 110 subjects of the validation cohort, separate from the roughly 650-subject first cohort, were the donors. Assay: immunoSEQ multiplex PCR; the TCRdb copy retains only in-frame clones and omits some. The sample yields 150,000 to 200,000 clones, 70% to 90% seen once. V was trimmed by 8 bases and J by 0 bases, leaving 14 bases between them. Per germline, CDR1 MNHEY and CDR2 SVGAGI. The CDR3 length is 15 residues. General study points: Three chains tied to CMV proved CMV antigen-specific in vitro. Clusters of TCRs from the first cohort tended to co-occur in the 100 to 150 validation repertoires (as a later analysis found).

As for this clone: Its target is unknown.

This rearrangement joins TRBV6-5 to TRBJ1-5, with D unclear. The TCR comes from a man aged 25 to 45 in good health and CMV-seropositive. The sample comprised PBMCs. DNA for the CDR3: TGTGCCAGCCAGGTCCCGGGGAATAGCAATCAGCCCCAGCATTTT. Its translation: CASQVPGNSNQPQHF.